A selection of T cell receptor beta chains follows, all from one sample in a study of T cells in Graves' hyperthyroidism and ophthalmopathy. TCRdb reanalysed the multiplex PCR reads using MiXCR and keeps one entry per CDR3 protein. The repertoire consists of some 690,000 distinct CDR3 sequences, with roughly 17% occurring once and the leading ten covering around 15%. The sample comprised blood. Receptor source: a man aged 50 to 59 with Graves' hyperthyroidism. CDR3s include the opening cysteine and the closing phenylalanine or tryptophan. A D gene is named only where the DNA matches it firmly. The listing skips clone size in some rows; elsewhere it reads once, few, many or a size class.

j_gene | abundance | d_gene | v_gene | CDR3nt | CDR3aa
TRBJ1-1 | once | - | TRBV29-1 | TGCAGCGTTGAAGACCGGCCGTTCACTGAAGCTTTCTTT | CSVEDRPFTEAFF
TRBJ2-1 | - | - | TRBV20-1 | TGCAGTGCTGGTGTCCCCCGAATGAATGAGCAGTTCTTC | CSAGVPRMNEQFF
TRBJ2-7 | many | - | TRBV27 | TGTGCCAGCAGTTTATCGGAGCACGGAGCCTACGAGCAGTACTTC | CASSLSEHGAYEQYF
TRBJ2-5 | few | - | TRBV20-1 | TGCAGTGCTACCGGCGGGATTCAAGAGACCCAGTACTTC | CSATGGIQETQYF
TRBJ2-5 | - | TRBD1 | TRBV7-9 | TGTGCCAGCAGCGAGGACAGGGAACAAGAGACCCAGTACTTC | CASSEDREQETQYF
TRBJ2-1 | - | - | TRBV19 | TGTGCCAGTAGTATAGGGGGGAGTTCCTCCTACAATGAGCAGTTCTTC | CASSIGGSSSYNEQFF
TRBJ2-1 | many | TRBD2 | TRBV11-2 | TGTGCCAGCAGCTTTCTACTAGCGGGAAAGCCGGATGAGCAGTTCTTC | CASSFLLAGKPDEQFF
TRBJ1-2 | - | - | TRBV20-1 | TGCAGTGCTAGCCTGAGAAACTATGGCTACACCTTC | CSASLRNYGYTF
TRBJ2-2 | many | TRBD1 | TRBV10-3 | TGTGCCATCAGTGAGCTGGACAGGGGGACGGGGGAGCTGTTTTTT | CAISELDRGTGELFF
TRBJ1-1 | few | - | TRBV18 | TGTGCCAGCTCACGAAATCGGGAGACTGAAGCTTTCTTT | CASSRNRETEAFF
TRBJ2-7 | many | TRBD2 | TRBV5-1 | TGCGCCAGCAGCCAGCCTAGCGGTTCTAGCGAGCAGTACTTC | CASSQPSGSSEQYF
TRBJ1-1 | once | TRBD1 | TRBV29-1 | TGCAGCCTGCTACAGGGGGACCCTGAAGCTTTCTTT | CSLLQGDPEAFF
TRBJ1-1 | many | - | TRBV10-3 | TGTGCCATCGGGGGAAACAGGGACACTGAAGCTTTCTTT | CAIGGNRDTEAFF
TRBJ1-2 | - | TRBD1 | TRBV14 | TGTGCCAGCAGCCGGCGGGACAGGGGTTTGGATTGGTATGGCTACACCTTC | CASSRRDRGLDWYGYTF
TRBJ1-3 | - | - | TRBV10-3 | TGTGCCATCAGTGGCCAGGGGAGATCGACTGGAAACACCATATATTTT | CAISGQGRSTGNTIYF
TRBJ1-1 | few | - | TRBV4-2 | TGTGCCAGCAGCCAAGATTCGCCAGTCCCTGAAGCTTTCTTT | CASSQDSPVPEAFF